A single sample gave rise to the 15 T cell receptor beta chains below, sequenced in a study of CXCR3-negative and CXCR3-positive naive CD8 T cells. TRB cDNA was prepared as libraries by UMI-labeled 5' RACE. Reanalyzing the 5' RACE reads, TCRdb keeps one entry per CDR3 protein, without DNA. The sample totals 50,000 to 65,000 distinct CDR3 sequences. Sequenced: naive CXCR3- CD8+ T cells from blood. Noted subset: CD45RO-CCR7+CD27+CD95- naive CD8+ T cells lacking CXCR3 (TNR3-). These receptors were obtained from a human donor in good health. Some clones in this sample may be carry-over from other donors' samples.

The chain couples TRBV29-1 to TRBJ1-1. The germline CDR1 and CDR2 sequences are SQVTM and ANQGSEA. The CDR3 spans 12 residues. The CDR3 here is CSVEQMNTEAFF. Variable domain in full (rest from reference TRBV29-1 and TRBJ1-1): SAVISQKPSRDICQRGTSLTIQCQVDSQVTMMFWYRQQPGQSLTLIATANQGSEATYESGFVIDKFPISRPNLTFSTLTVSNMSPEDSSIYLCSVEQMNTEAFFGQGTRLTVV.

V usage is TRBV29-1 and J usage is TRBJ2-7; the TCRdb call, TRBD1, lacks DNA for checking. This CDR3 comprises 13 residues. CDR1 is SQVTM, CDR2 ANQGSEA, per germline. The CDR3 sequence: CSVEGWTGCEQYF.

The chain carries TRBV20-1 and TRBJ1-4; TCRdb selects TRBD1, and the lack of DNA leaves this call unchecked. This CDR3 spans 16 amino acids. CDR1 DFQATT and CDR2 SNEGSKA come from the germline V gene (reference sequence). CDR3 loop: CSAREYRDRINEKLFF.

The chain has TRBV20-1 and TRBJ2-3; lacking DNA, the TRBD2 call made by TCRdb goes unchecked. The CDR3 spans 16 residues. CDR1 and CDR2 from the germline V gene are DFQATT and SNEGSKA (reference sequence). The CDR3 reads CSARDIRGGSTDTQYF.

This chain connects TRBV29-1 to TRBJ1-3; the D gene TCRdb calls, TRBD1, cannot be checked with no DNA. The germline V gene encodes CDR1 SQVTM and CDR2 ANQGSEA. The CDR3 is 13 residues long. CDR3 region: CSVADRIENTIYF.

CDR3 amino acids: CSASGGAADEQYF. J is TRBJ2-7 and V is TRBV20-1; the D call from TCRdb, TRBD2, cannot be confirmed without DNA. The germline V gene has CDR1 DFQATT and CDR2 SNEGSKA (reference sequence). This CDR3 region has 13 residues.

V gene TRBV12-3 or TRBV12-4 combines with J gene TRBJ2-5; the TCRdb D gene call, TRBD1, has no DNA to confirm it. The CDR3 extends over 14 amino acids. The CDR3 loop reads CASSRTGAEETQYF.

The rearrangement joins TRBV7-6 to TRBJ2-3; TCRdb indicates TRBD1, and absent DNA this call remains unverified. CDR1 SGHVS and CDR2 FNYEAQ come from the germline V gene. This CDR3 is 16 amino acids long. The CDR3 is CASSLGRTVRGDTQYF.

The V call is TRBV29-1, the J call TRBJ2-5. This CDR3 has 12 amino acids. CDR1 SQVTM and CDR2 ANQGSEA come from the germline V gene. CDR3 protein: CSVEKVSGTQYF.

The rearrangement joins TRBV6-2 or TRBV6-3 to TRBJ2-7. Germline loops: CDR1 MNHEY, CDR2 SVGEGT. The CDR3 contains 13 residues. Here the CDR3 reads CASSYQGADEQYF.

The J gene is TRBJ2-3, the V gene TRBV9. The germline V gene has CDR1 SGDLS and CDR2 YYNGEE. The CDR3 has 12 residues. CDR3 residues: CASSVGADTQYF.

V is TRBV7-9 and J is TRBJ2-5; lacking DNA, the TRBD1 call made by TCRdb goes unchecked. This CDR3 is built from 12 residues. Germline V gene data show CDR1 as SEHNR and CDR2 as FQNEAQ (reference sequence). The chain's CDR3 is CASSSLGETQYF.

This CDR3 is CASSFYGTSYEQYF. The V call is TRBV11-3, the J call TRBJ2-7. Germline V gene lookup returns CDR1 SGHNT and CDR2 YENEEA. This CDR3 is 14 amino acids long.

V gene TRBV7-2 combines with J gene TRBJ2-7. Looked up from germline, CDR1 is SGHTA and CDR2 is FQGNSA. The CDR3 has 11 residues. The CDR3 loop reads CASSPTYEQYF.

This chain joins TRBV7-9 and TRBJ2-1; TCRdb indicates TRBD1, and absent DNA this call remains unverified. This CDR3 has 16 amino acids. Germline-derived CDR1 and CDR2 are SEHNR and FQNEAQ (reference sequence). This chain's CDR3 is CASSSAGGSLYNEQFF.